This T cell receptor (beta chain) was retrieved from a study of blood T cell repertoires in COVID-19. Some clones are missing from TCRdb's copy, which holds only in-frame ones; the method was immunoSEQ multiplex PCR. Of approximately 220,000 clones detected, roughly 80% appear once; the ten largest clones hold under 1.5%. The CDR3 spans 17 residues. From germline, CDR1 is KGHSH and CDR2 LQKENI. Trimming took 0 bases from V and 5 from J; bases not matched to a gene: 8. Researchers sorted participants into cohorts using their self-reported clinical history. This TCR came from a woman aged 40 to 50 with acute COVID-19. The chain links TRBV18 to TRBJ2-3; 10 nucleotides agree with TRBD2. Sequencing was performed on PBMCs or T cells enriched from blood (not recorded which). CDR3 protein: CASSPPPSGGARDTQYF. The CDR3 DNA is TGTGCCAGCTCACCACCCCCCAGCGGGGGGGCAAGAGATACGCAGTATTTT.